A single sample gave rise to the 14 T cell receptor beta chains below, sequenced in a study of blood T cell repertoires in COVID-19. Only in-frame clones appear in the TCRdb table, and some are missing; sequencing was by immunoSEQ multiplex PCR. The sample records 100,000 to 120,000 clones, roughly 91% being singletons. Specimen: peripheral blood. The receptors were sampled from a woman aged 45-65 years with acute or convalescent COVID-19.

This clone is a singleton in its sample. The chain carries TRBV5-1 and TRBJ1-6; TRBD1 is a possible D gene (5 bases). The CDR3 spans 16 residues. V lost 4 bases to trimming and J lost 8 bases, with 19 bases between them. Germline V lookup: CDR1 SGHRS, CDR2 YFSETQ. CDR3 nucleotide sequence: TGCGCCAGCAGCCGAACGGGTTCTGCGGGGGATTCACCCCTCCACTTT. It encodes CASSRTGSAGDSPLHF. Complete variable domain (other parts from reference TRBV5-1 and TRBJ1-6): KAGVTQTPRYLIKTRGQQVTLSCSPISGHRSVSWYQQTPGQGLQFLFEYFSETQRNKGNFPGRFSGRQFSNSRSEMNVSTLELGDSALYLCASSRTGSAGDSPLHFGNGTRLTVT.

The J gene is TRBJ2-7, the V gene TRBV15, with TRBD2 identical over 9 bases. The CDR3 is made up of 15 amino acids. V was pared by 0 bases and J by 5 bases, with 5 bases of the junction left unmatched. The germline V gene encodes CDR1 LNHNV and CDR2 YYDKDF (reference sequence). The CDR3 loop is CATSRDLAGSHEQYF. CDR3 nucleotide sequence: TGTGCCACCAGCAGAGATCTAGCGGGAAGCCACGAGCAGTACTTC. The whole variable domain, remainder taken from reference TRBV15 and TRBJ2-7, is DAMVIQNPRYQVTQFGKPVTLSCSQTLNHNVMYWYQQKSSQAPKLLFHYYDKDFNNEADTPDNFQSRRPNTSFCFLDIRSPGLGDTAMYLCATSRDLAGSHEQYFGPGTRLTVT.

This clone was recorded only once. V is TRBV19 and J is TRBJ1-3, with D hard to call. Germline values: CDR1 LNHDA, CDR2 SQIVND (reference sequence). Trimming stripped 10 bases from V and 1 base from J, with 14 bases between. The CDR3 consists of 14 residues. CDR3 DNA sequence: TGTGCCACCTCCGTTTCGCGTTCTGGAAACACCATATATTTT. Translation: CATSVSRSGNTIYF.

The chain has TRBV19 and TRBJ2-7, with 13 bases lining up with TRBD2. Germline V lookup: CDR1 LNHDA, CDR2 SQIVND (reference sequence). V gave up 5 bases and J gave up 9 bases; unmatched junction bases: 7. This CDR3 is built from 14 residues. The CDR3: CASSPRTSGRMQYF. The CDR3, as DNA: TGTGCCAGTAGTCCCCGGACTAGCGGGAGAATGCAGTACTTC.

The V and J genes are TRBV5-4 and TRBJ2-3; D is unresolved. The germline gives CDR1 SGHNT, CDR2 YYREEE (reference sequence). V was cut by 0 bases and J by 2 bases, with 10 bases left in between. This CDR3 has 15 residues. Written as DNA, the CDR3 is TGTGCCAGCAGCTTGGGACTGGAGAACACAGATACGCAGTATTTT. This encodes CASSLGLENTDTQYF. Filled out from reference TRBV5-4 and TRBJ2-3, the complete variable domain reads ETGVTQSPTHLIKTRGQQVTLRCSSQSGHNTVSWYQQALGQGPQFIFQYYREEENGRGNFPPRFSGLQFPNYSSELNVNALELDDSALYLCASSLGLENTDTQYFGPGTRLTVL.

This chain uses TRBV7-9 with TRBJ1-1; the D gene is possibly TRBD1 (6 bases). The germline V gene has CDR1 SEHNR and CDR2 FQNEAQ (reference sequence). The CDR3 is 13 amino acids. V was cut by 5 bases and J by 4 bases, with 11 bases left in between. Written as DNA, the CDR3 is TGTGCCAGCAGCACCCGGACAGCCACTGAAGCTTTCTTT. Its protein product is CASSTRTATEAFF.

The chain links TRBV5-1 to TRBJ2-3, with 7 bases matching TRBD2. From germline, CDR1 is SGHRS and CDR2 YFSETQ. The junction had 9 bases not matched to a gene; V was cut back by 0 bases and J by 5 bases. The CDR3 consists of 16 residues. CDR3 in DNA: TGCGCCAGCAGCTTGGCGGGGGGAGGGCTTGGAGATACGCAGTATTTT. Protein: CASSLAGGGLGDTQYF. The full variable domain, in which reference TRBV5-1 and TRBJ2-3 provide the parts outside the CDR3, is KAGVTQTPRYLIKTRGQQVTLSCSPISGHRSVSWYQQTPGQGLQFLFEYFSETQRNKGNFPGRFSGRQFSNSRSEMNVSTLELGDSALYLCASSLAGGGLGDTQYFGPGTRLTVL.

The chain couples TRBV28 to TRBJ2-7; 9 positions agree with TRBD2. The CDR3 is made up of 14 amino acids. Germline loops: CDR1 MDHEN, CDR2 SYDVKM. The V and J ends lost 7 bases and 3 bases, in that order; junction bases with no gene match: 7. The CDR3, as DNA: TGTGCCAGCACCTATAGCGGGAGCCGCTACGAGCAGTACTTC. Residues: CASTYSGSRYEQYF.

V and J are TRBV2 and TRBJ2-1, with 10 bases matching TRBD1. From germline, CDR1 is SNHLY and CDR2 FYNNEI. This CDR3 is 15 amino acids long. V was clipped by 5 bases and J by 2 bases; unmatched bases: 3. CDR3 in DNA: TGTGCCAGCAGTACGGACAGGGGGACCTACAATGAGCAGTTCTTC. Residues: CASSTDRGTYNEQFF.

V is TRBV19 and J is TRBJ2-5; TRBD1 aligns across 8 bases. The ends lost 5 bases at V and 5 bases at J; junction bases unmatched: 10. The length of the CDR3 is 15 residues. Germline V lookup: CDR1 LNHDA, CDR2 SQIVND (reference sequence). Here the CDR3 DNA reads TGTGCCAGTAGTTCCGCCTCAGGGGGCGGTGAGACCCAGTACTTC. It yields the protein CASSSASGGGETQYF.

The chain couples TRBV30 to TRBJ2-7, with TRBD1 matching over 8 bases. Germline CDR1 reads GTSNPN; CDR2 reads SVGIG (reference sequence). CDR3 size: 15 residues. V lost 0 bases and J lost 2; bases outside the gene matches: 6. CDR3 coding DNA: TGTGCCTGGAGTGTACATAGGGACAGGCCCTACGAGCAGTACTTC. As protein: CAWSVHRDRPYEQYF.

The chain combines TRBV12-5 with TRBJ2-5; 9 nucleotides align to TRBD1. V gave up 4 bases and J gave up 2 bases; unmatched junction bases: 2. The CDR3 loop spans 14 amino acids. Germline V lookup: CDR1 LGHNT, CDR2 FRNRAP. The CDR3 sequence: CASGSGTGQETQYF. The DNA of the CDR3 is TGTGCTAGTGGTTCCGGGACAGGGCAAGAGACCCAGTACTTC.

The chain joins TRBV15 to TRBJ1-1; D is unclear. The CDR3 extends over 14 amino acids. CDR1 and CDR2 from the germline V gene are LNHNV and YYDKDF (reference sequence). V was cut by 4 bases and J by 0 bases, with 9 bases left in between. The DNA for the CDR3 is TGTGCCACCAGCACCTCTCGTTTGAACACTGAAGCTTTCTTT. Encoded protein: CATSTSRLNTEAFF.

In DNA form, the CDR3 reads TGTGCCAGCAGCTTAGGGCGGGAGGGCCAAAGCGAGCAGTACTTC. Translated: CASSLGREGQSEQYF. The V gene is TRBV7-9, the J gene TRBJ2-7; 9 bases are shared with TRBD2. V was pared by 1 base and J by 6 bases, with 7 bases of the junction left unmatched. Looked up from germline, CDR1 is SEHNR and CDR2 is FQNEAQ (reference sequence). This CDR3 spans 15 amino acids.